Reported below is one T cell receptor (beta chain). This entry is derived from a study of OX40 agonist ivuxolimab in advanced cancers. Background on the study: Patients were dosed with the agonistic anti-OX40 (CD134) antibody ivuxolimab.

Data came from immunoSEQ multiplex PCR; TCRdb stores just in-frame clones and leaves some out. The table has approximately 38,000 clones, 83% seen once. V shed 0 bases, J shed 3 bases, and the junction held 3 bases outside the gene matches. Germline assignment: CDR1 MNHEY and CDR2 SVGAGI. The CDR3 has 15 amino acids. The study sampled blood at baseline, cycle 4 day 1, and cycle 7 day 1. This TCR derives from an adult with an advanced solid tumor such as melanoma, head and neck, liver or kidney cancer. V usage is TRBV6-5 and J usage is TRBJ2-3, with 7 bases identical to TRBD2. This specimen consisted of CD4+ or CD8+ T cells sorted from blood, obtained in a trial of the OX40 agonist ivuxolimab. The CDR3 spells CASSYSGLGTDTQYF. The CDR3 DNA reads as TGTGCCAGCAGTTACTCAGGACTAGGGACAGATACGCAGTATTTT.